The 32 T cell receptor beta chains reported below all come from one sample, sequenced in a study of blood T cell repertoires in COVID-19. Clones were sequenced by immunoSEQ multiplex PCR, and TCRdb holds only the in-frame ones, with some missing. The table has 200,000 to 250,000 clones, roughly four fifths seen once. The specimen sequenced was PBMCs or T cells enriched from blood (not recorded which). The receptors originated from a woman aged 55-70 years who had recovered from COVID-19.

This chain connects TRBV3-1 (or the pseudogene TRBV3-2) to TRBJ1-6; tentatively, D is TRBD1 (5 bases). Germline CDR1 LGHDT, CDR2 YNNKEL (reference sequence). The CDR3 runs to 15 residues. The V end lost 6 bases, the J end lost 9 bases, and 18 bases lay between the germline ends. The CDR3 loop reads CASSPVIRGSSPLHF. In nucleotides, the CDR3 is TGTGCCAGCAGTCCTGTGATTAGGGGAAGTTCACCCCTCCACTTT.

This chain links TRBV21-1 with TRBJ2-7; the table's D gene call, TRBD2, was not cross checked with the DNA. TRBV21-1 is shown as a pseudogene. The CDR3 runs to 18 residues. The DNA for the CDR3 is TGTGCCAGCAGCAAACGGACTTGCCGTACCTTGGTGGATATGGAGCAGTACTTC. This sequence encodes CASSKRTCRTLVDMEQYF.

The chain combines TRBV4-2 with TRBJ2-5; D remains ambiguous. This CDR3 has 12 amino acids. V lost 0 bases and J lost 6, with 5 bases in between. The V gene's germline CDR1 is LGHNA and CDR2 YNFKEQ. CDR3 in DNA: TGTGCCAGCAGCCAAGATGGCAAGACCCAGTACTTC. It codes for CASSQDGKTQYF.

The chain is built from TRBV3-1 (or the pseudogene TRBV3-2) and TRBJ2-5, with D possibly being TRBD1 (7 bases). The V end lost 5 bases, the J end lost 4 bases, and 17 bases lay between the germline ends. The CDR3 length is 15 residues. The germline CDR1 and CDR2 sequences are LGHDT and YNNKEL (reference sequence). The CDR3 here is CASSSDREVGETQYF. CDR3 DNA: TGTGCCAGCAGCTCAGACAGGGAGGTAGGAGAGACCCAGTACTTC.

V gene TRBV19 combines with J gene TRBJ1-2; D perhaps matches TRBD1 (5 bases). This CDR3 comprises 15 residues. The germline V gene has CDR1 LNHDA and CDR2 SQIVND (reference sequence). V was pared by 1 base and J by 8 bases, with 17 bases between. The CDR3 loop is CASSIGAGRMGGYTF. The CDR3 bases are TGTGCCAGTAGTATAGGGGCAGGGCGAATGGGCGGCTACACCTTC. Filled out from reference TRBV19 and TRBJ1-2, the complete variable domain reads DGGITQSPKYLFRKEGQNVTLSCEQNLNHDAMYWYRQDPGQGLRLIYYSQIVNDFQKGDIAEGYSVSREKKESFPLTVTSAQKNPTAFYLCASSIGAGRMGGYTFGSGTRLTVV.

The chain combines TRBV12-5 with TRBJ2-5; 8 nucleotides line up with TRBD1. The germline V gene encodes CDR1 LGHNT and CDR2 FRNRAP. Unmatched junction bases numbered 9, after V lost 2 bases and J lost 4 bases. The CDR3 sequence is 16 residues long. CDR3 protein: CASGLTAGGGGETQYF. CDR3 nucleotide sequence: TGTGCTAGTGGTTTGACCGCAGGGGGCGGTGGAGAGACCCAGTACTTC. Filled out from reference TRBV12-5 and TRBJ2-5, the complete variable domain reads DARVTQTPRHKVTEMGQEVTMRCQPILGHNTVFWYRQTMMQGLELLAYFRNRAPLDDSGMPKDRFSAEMPDATLATLKIQPSEPRDSAVYFCASGLTAGGGGETQYFGPGTRLLVL.

The genes are TRBV3-1 (or the pseudogene TRBV3-2) and TRBJ1-5; D not resolved. CDR3 size: 14 residues. Per germline, CDR1 LGHDT and CDR2 YNNKEL (reference sequence). V was trimmed by 6 bases and J by 4 bases, leaving 13 bases between them. The CDR3 region is CASSPGQPNQPQHF. In nucleotides, the CDR3 is TGTGCCAGCAGTCCTGGGCAGCCTAATCAGCCCCAGCATTTT.

The rearrangement uses TRBV19 and TRBJ2-5; TRBD1 agrees at 8 bases. This CDR3 contains 13 residues. Germline CDR1 LNHDA, CDR2 SQIVND (reference sequence). With 8 bases clipped from V and 2 bases from J, the junction kept 4 bases outside the gene matches. CDR3: CASARDRQETQYF. CDR3 nucleotide sequence: TGTGCCAGTGCTAGGGACAGGCAAGAGACCCAGTACTTC.

The V gene is TRBV7-9, the J gene TRBJ1-3; D gene uncertain. The V gene lost 0 bases and the J gene lost 3 bases, with 15 bases spanning the gap. The germline CDR1 and CDR2 sequences are SEHNR and FQNEAQ (reference sequence). The CDR3 spans 17 residues. CDR3 sequence (DNA): TGTGCCAGCAGCTTAGCTCCGGGGTCCTCTTATGGAAACACCATATATTTT. Its translation: CASSLAPGSSYGNTIYF.

This rearrangement joins TRBV7-9 to TRBJ1-5, with 7 bases identical to TRBD1. CDR1 is SEHNR and CDR2 is FQNEAQ in the germline V gene (reference sequence). J was trimmed by 3 bases and V by 5 bases; bases with no gene match: 7. The CDR3 is 15 residues long. CDR3 nucleotides: TGTGCCAGCAGCCCCGCGACAGGGTACAATCAGCCCCAGCATTTT. This sequence encodes CASSPATGYNQPQHF.

This clone appeared once. The chain carries TRBV12-3 or TRBV12-4 and TRBJ1-2; no definite D call. The CDR3 spans 12 residues. V was pared by 1 base and J by 8 bases, with 8 bases between. CDR3 sequence: CASSLVPGGYTF. In DNA form, the CDR3 reads TGTGCCAGCAGTTTAGTTCCGGGAGGCTACACCTTC.

This chain links TRBV11-1 with TRBJ1-4; TRBD1 agrees at 9 bases. Unmatched junction bases numbered 3, after V lost 5 bases and J lost 5 bases. Germline CDR1 and CDR2: SGHAT and FQDESV (reference sequence). The CDR3 is made up of 14 amino acids. CDR3 nucleotide sequence: TGTGCCAGCAGCCCTGACAGGGGGAATGAAAAACTGTTTTTT. Its translation is CASSPDRGNEKLFF.

V is TRBV10-1 and J is TRBJ2-7; 11 nucleotides line up with TRBD2. Looked up from germline, CDR1 is WNHNN and CDR2 is SYGVQD (reference sequence). The CDR3 has 16 amino acids. Trimming removed 2 bases from V and 2 bases from J; junction bases left unmatched: 5. The CDR3 region has the DNA TGCGCCAGCAGTGAGGGCAGACTAGCGGGAACCTACGAGCAGTACTTC. It encodes CASSEGRLAGTYEQYF.

This clone was found a few times. The rearrangement joins TRBV19 to TRBJ1-5; possible D gene TRBD1, 6 bases. This CDR3 region has 15 residues. The ends were cut back, 4 bases at V and 5 bases at J, with 15 bases in the middle. Germline V gives CDR1 LNHDA, CDR2 SQIVND (reference sequence). The CDR3 DNA reads TGTGCCAGTAGTACCTCAGGGGAACGACATCAGCCCCAGCATTTT. It translates to CASSTSGERHQPQHF.

The chain employs TRBV19 and TRBJ1-3; 10 bases are a match to TRBD1. The CDR3 loop spans 16 amino acids. With 6 bases clipped from V and 6 bases from J, the junction kept 11 bases outside the gene matches. From germline, CDR1 is LNHDA and CDR2 SQIVND (reference sequence). The CDR3 nucleotides read TGTGCCAGTAGGACGCCTCGGACAGGGGGAGCAAACACCATATATTTT. The encoded protein is CASRTPRTGGANTIYF.

This chain uses TRBV3-1 (or the pseudogene TRBV3-2) with TRBJ1-1; D not resolved. Germline CDR1 reads LGHDT; CDR2 reads YNNKEL (reference sequence). V lost 2 bases and J 6 bases, leaving 4 bases between the germline ends. The length of the CDR3 is 11 residues. This CDR3 is CASSQFSEAFF. CDR3 coding DNA: TGTGCCAGCAGCCAATTCTCTGAAGCTTTCTTT.

J is TRBJ2-3 and V is TRBV7-2; perhaps TRBD2 as D (5 bases). In germline, CDR1 is SGHTA, CDR2 FQGNSA. The CDR3 length is 14 residues. The germline V and J ends were trimmed by 5 bases and 4 bases, with 13 bases remaining between them. CDR3: CASSRTGLSDTQYF. DNA for the CDR3: TGTGCCAGCAGCCGCACGGGGTTGTCAGATACGCAGTATTTT.

The J gene is TRBJ2-2, the V gene TRBV19, with 9 nucleotides matching TRBD1. Germline V gene lookup returns CDR1 LNHDA and CDR2 SQIVND (reference sequence). J lost 1 base, V lost 6 bases, and 6 bases had no gene match. The CDR3 is made up of 16 amino acids. In DNA form, the CDR3 reads TGTGCCAGTAGGGGACAGGGAACATTGAACACCGGGGAGCTGTTTTTT. Its translation: CASRGQGTLNTGELFF.

The V call is TRBV27, the J call TRBJ1-1, with 7 bases identical to TRBD1. V was pared by 2 bases and J by 7 bases, with 1 base of the junction left unmatched. The CDR3 is made up of 12 amino acids. CDR1 MNHEY and CDR2 SMNVEV come from the germline V gene (reference sequence). The CDR3 protein is CASSLRQGEAFF. The CDR3 nucleotides read TGTGCCAGCAGTTTAAGACAGGGTGAAGCTTTCTTT.

The rearrangement joins TRBV10-3 to TRBJ2-1, with no clear D. Trimming took off 2 bases at V and 7 bases at J, with 9 bases between the two ends. Per germline, CDR1 ENHRY and CDR2 SYGVKD. The CDR3 is made up of 13 amino acids. CDR3 loop: CAISERLDNEQFF. The DNA of the CDR3 is TGTGCCATCAGTGAGCGGCTAGATAATGAGCAGTTCTTC.

The V call is TRBV7-6, the J call TRBJ2-1; D remains unclear. V lost 3 bases and J 6 bases, leaving 6 bases between the germline ends. Germline CDR1 is SGHVS and CDR2 is FNYEAQ. The length of the CDR3 is 12 residues. For the CDR3, the DNA is TGTGCCAGCAGCTTTACGAGCAATGAGCAGTTCTTC. This encodes CASSFTSNEQFF.

This sequence joins TRBV21-1 and TRBJ1-1; the table assigns TRBD1, which was not confirmed against the DNA. TRBV21-1 is a listed pseudogene. CDR3 length: 11 residues. CDR3 protein: CASNRATEAFF. The CDR3, as DNA: TGTGCCAGCAACAGGGCAACTGAAGCTTTCTTT.

The chain employs TRBV10-3 and TRBJ1-2; D is possibly TRBD1 (5 bases). The CDR3 sequence is 14 residues long. V gave up 3 bases and J gave up 0 bases, with 8 bases separating them. Germline CDR1 reads ENHRY; CDR2 reads SYGVKD. The CDR3 DNA sequence: TGTGCCATCAGTGAACAGGATTCTAACTATGGCTACACCTTC. This gives the protein CAISEQDSNYGYTF.

The V call is TRBV5-1, the J call TRBJ1-1; TRBD1 aligns across 9 bases. Trimming removed 0 bases from V and 5 bases from J; junction bases left unmatched: 5. Germline V CDR1 and CDR2: SGHRS, YFSETQ. The CDR3 sequence is 15 residues long. Written as DNA, the CDR3 is TGCGCCAGCAGCTTGGGGGACAGGGCTGCGACTGAAGCTTTCTTT. Translation gives CASSLGDRAATEAFF. The variable domain in full, with the rest retrieved from reference TRBV5-1 and TRBJ1-1, is KAGVTQTPRYLIKTRGQQVTLSCSPISGHRSVSWYQQTPGQGLQFLFEYFSETQRNKGNFPGRFSGRQFSNSRSEMNVSTLELGDSALYLCASSLGDRAATEAFFGQGTRLTVV.

The chain couples TRBV4-1 to TRBJ2-1; TRBD2 is a possible D gene (7 bases). CDR3 length: 15 residues. V was clipped by 5 bases and J by 3 bases, with 14 bases between them. The germline V gene has CDR1 MGHRA and CDR2 YSYEKL. The CDR3 region has the DNA TGCGCCAGCAGCGGACAGAGCGGGGTCTACAATGAGCAGTTCTTC. It specifies CASSGQSGVYNEQFF.

This clone has a handful of counts. The chain recombines TRBV11-2 with TRBJ2-3; D gene uncertain. Trimming pared 2 bases from V and 0 bases from J, leaving 15 bases between. The CDR3 covers 17 residues. From germline, CDR1 is SGHAT and CDR2 FQNNGV. This chain's CDR3 is CASSLLRGSTSTDTQYF. DNA for the CDR3: TGTGCCAGCAGCTTACTACGAGGATCTACTAGCACAGATACGCAGTATTTT.

The chain has TRBV27 and TRBJ2-2; 9 bases are a match to TRBD1. This CDR3 is built from 14 residues. V trimming: 8 bases; J trimming: 4 bases; junction bases outside the gene matches: 5. Germline V gene sequence: CDR1 MNHEY, CDR2 SMNVEV (reference sequence). This chain's CDR3 is CASGTGGGTGELFF. For the CDR3, the DNA is TGTGCCAGCGGTACAGGGGGCGGCACCGGGGAGCTGTTTTTT.

With regard to this clone: Other DNA sequences in the same sample also yield this CDR3. The V gene is TRBV5-1, the J gene TRBJ1-4; 11 positions agree with TRBD1. This CDR3 is built from 14 residues. Trimming at V came to 4 bases and at J to 7 bases, leaving 3 bases not matched to a gene. CDR1 is SGHRS, CDR2 YFSETQ, per germline. CDR3 residues: CASSAGTGGEKLFF. CDR3 nucleotide sequence: TGCGCCAGCAGCGCGGGGACAGGGGGTGAAAAACTGTTTTTT.

This chain connects TRBV3-1 (or the pseudogene TRBV3-2) to TRBJ1-6; the D gene is possibly TRBD1 (6 bases). This CDR3 comprises 16 residues. Trimming shortened V by 0 bases and J by 7 bases, and 13 bases separated the two germline ends. Germline V gene sequence: CDR1 LGHDT, CDR2 YNNKEL (reference sequence). CDR3 residues: CASSQDLSGVNSPLHF. For the CDR3, the DNA is TGTGCCAGCAGCCAAGATCTCTCAGGGGTCAATTCACCCCTCCACTTT.

This rearrangement joins TRBV13 to TRBJ1-2; a possible D gene is TRBD1 (5 bases). The CDR3 has 15 residues. Germline CDR1 reads PRHDT; CDR2 reads FYEKMQ (reference sequence). The germline V and J ends were trimmed by 1 base and 2 bases, with 11 bases remaining between them. CDR3 region: CASSLVGRTNYGYTF. The CDR3 DNA is TGTGCCAGCAGCTTAGTGGGCAGGACAAACTATGGCTACACCTTC.

The rearrangement uses TRBV29-1 and TRBJ1-1, with D unclear. The germline V and J ends were trimmed by 3 bases and 5 bases, with 10 bases remaining between them. The CDR3 is 12 residues long. Germline-derived CDR1 and CDR2 are SQVTM and ANQGSEA. The DNA for the CDR3 is TGCAGCGTTGAGCGCGGCGGAACTGAAGCTTTCTTT. Translating it yields CSVERGGTEAFF.

This chain joins TRBV10-2 and TRBJ2-3; TRBD2 matches at 10 bases. J was trimmed by 1 base and V by 0 bases; bases with no gene match: 7. The V gene's germline CDR1 is WSHSY and CDR2 SAAADI. The length of the CDR3 is 18 residues. In nucleotides, the CDR3 is TGCGCCAGCAGTGAGTCCTTCAAAACTAGCGGGGGCACAGATACGCAGTATTTT. It translates to CASSESFKTSGGTDTQYF.